The rows below give T cell receptor beta chains drawn from one sample of a study of T-cell reconstitution after alpha-beta-depleted transplantation in children. TCRdb ran MiXCR on the PCR reads and lists one entry per CDR3 protein. The sample includes about 110,000 distinct CDR3 sequences, approximately 22% of them seen just once. The starting material was PBMCs, mostly from graft donor cells, obtained 180 days after TCRalphabeta/CD19-depleted stem cell transplant. All receptors derive from a male patient aged 2-9 years who had a stem cell transplant for chronic granulomatous disease, so the T cells may come from the graft donor. Each CDR3 is given with its conserved first and last residue. A D gene is named only where the DNA matches it firmly. Some rows have no size entry. The others give once, few or many, or a class for an expanded clone.

V: TRBV12-3/TRBV12-4; J: TRBJ1-3; D: -; size: -; CDR3: CASSLGVFIYF; DNA: TGTGCCAGCAGTTTAGGGGTTTTCATATATTTT
V: TRBV20-1; J: TRBJ2-7; D: -; size: few; CDR3: CSASRGADYEQYF; DNA: TGCAGTGCTAGTCGGGGGGCAGACTACGAGCAGTACTTC
V: TRBV10-3; J: TRBJ2-7; D: -; size: many; CDR3: CAISDGGSYEQYF; DNA: TGTGCCATCAGTGACGGCGGATCCTACGAGCAGTACTTC
V: TRBV5-1; J: TRBJ2-1; D: TRBD2; size: few; CDR3: CASSLEGLANYNEQFF; DNA: TGCGCCAGCAGCTTGGAGGGACTAGCCAACTACAATGAGCAGTTCTTC
V: TRBV5-8; J: TRBJ1-2; D: -; size: many; CDR3: CASSDYRIGLLAYTF; DNA: TGTGCCAGCAGCGACTACAGAATTGGATTGCTCGCCTACACCTTC
V: TRBV2; J: TRBJ2-2; D: -; size: many; CDR3: CASRQIRATLLNTGELFF; DNA: TGTGCCAGCAGGCAAATCCGGGCCACCTTGTTGAACACCGGGGAGCTGTTTTTT
V: TRBV20-1; J: TRBJ2-1; D: TRBD2; size: -; CDR3: CSAPLAGAYNEQFF; DNA: TGCAGTGCCCCTCTAGCGGGAGCCTACAATGAGCAGTTCTTC
V: TRBV2; J: TRBJ2-7; D: -; size: -; CDR3: CASSLTGHGAYEQYF; DNA: TGTGCCAGCAGCCTTACAGGGCATGGGGCCTACGAGCAGTACTTC
V: TRBV20-1; J: TRBJ2-3; D: TRBD2; size: few; CDR3: CSASLAGATDTQYF; DNA: TGCAGTGCTTCTTTAGCGGGAGCTACAGATACGCAGTATTTT
V: TRBV5-1; J: TRBJ2-1; D: TRBD2; size: many; CDR3: CASSPGTSGYNEQFF; DNA: TGCGCCAGCAGCCCCGGGACTAGCGGATACAATGAGCAGTTCTTC
V: TRBV29-1; J: TRBJ2-7; D: -; size: -; CDR3: CSVGRSGFYEQYF; DNA: TGCAGCGTTGGTCGGTCGGGGTTCTACGAGCAGTACTTC
V: TRBV5-1; J: TRBJ2-1; D: -; size: -; CDR3: CASSLTGTPIAQQFF; DNA: TGCGCCAGCAGCTTGACCGGGACTCCTATTGCCCAGCAGTTCTTC
V: TRBV28; J: TRBJ2-4; D: -; size: -; CDR3: CASISGTRGNIQYF; DNA: TGTGCCAGCATCTCCGGGACACGGGGTAACATTCAGTACTTC
V: TRBV6-5; J: TRBJ2-3; D: -; size: many; CDR3: CASRRLGAQYF; DNA: TGTGCCAGCAGAAGGCTGGGGGCGCAGTATTTT
V: TRBV12-3/TRBV12-4; J: TRBJ2-1; D: -; size: few; CDR3: CASRYIPREVIDEQFF; DNA: TGTGCCAGCAGGTATATTCCTAGGGAGGTTATCGATGAGCAGTTCTTC
V: TRBV29-1; J: TRBJ2-3; D: -; size: many; CDR3: CSVPGTSYTDTQYF; DNA: TGCAGCGTTCCCGGGACTTCATACACAGATACGCAGTATTTT
V: TRBV3-1; J: TRBJ2-3; D: -; size: few; CDR3: CASSLKGTDTQYF; DNA: TGTGCCAGCAGCCTAAAGGGAACAGATACGCAGTATTTT
V: TRBV12-3/TRBV12-4; J: TRBJ2-6; D: TRBD1; size: few; CDR3: CASSLRQGLSGANVLTF; DNA: TGTGCCAGCAGTCTCCGACAGGGTCTATCTGGGGCCAACGTCCTGACTTTC
V: TRBV12-3/TRBV12-4; J: TRBJ1-3; D: TRBD1; size: few; CDR3: CASSPFDRERRNTIYF; DNA: TGTGCCAGCAGTCCTTTCGACAGGGAAAGAAGAAACACCATATATTTT
V: TRBV12-3/TRBV12-4; J: TRBJ2-1; D: TRBD1; size: -; CDR3: CASRTGTGGLNEQFF; DNA: TGTGCCAGCAGAACCGGGACAGGGGGCTTAAATGAGCAGTTCTTC
V: TRBV9; J: TRBJ2-3; D: TRBD2; size: few; CDR3: CASSVMTGGYSDTQYF; DNA: TGTGCCAGCAGCGTGATGACGGGGGGGTACTCAGATACGCAGTATTTT
V: TRBV20-1; J: TRBJ2-1; D: -; size: few; CDR3: CSARVFSERTSYNEQFF; DNA: TGCAGTGCTAGAGTTTTTAGTGAGCGGACATCCTACAATGAGCAGTTCTTC
V: TRBV29-1; J: TRBJ2-1; D: -; size: -; CDR3: CSVFRERNEQFF; DNA: TGCAGCGTTTTTCGGGAGAGGAATGAGCAGTTCTTC
V: TRBV5-1; J: TRBJ2-3; D: -; size: few; CDR3: CASSPDSTDTQYF; DNA: TGCGCCAGCAGCCCGGACAGCACAGATACGCAGTATTTT
V: TRBV20-1; J: TRBJ1-6; D: -; size: -; CDR3: CSARFQWGVENSPLHF; DNA: TGCAGTGCTAGATTCCAATGGGGGGTGGAGAATTCACCCCTCCACTTT
V: TRBV27; J: TRBJ2-1; D: TRBD2; size: few; CDR3: CASTWTSGNEQFF; DNA: TGTGCCAGCACTTGGACTAGCGGCAATGAGCAGTTCTTC
V: TRBV6-2/TRBV6-3; J: TRBJ2-7; D: -; size: -; CDR3: CASSYGHPNDEQYF; DNA: TGTGCCAGCAGTTACGGGCACCCTAACGACGAGCAGTACTTC
V: TRBV5-1; J: TRBJ2-3; D: TRBD2; size: -; CDR3: CASSLEGRVTDTQYF; DNA: TGCGCCAGCAGCTTAGAAGGGAGGGTCACAGATACGCAGTATTTT
V: TRBV20-1; J: TRBJ2-1; D: TRBD2; size: -; CDR3: CSARDFRLAGGNEQFF; DNA: TGCAGTGCTAGAGATTTCCGACTAGCGGGGGGGAATGAGCAGTTCTTC
V: TRBV12-3/TRBV12-4; J: TRBJ2-3; D: TRBD1; size: once; CDR3: CASSLQAGGSTDTQYF; DNA: TGTGCCAGCAGTCTCCAAGCAGGGGGAAGCACAGATACGCAGTATTTT
V: TRBV20-1; J: TRBJ2-6; D: -; size: many; CDR3: CSGLGIRSGANVLTF; DNA: TGCAGTGGTTTAGGGATTAGGTCTGGGGCCAACGTCCTGACTTTC
V: TRBV7-2; J: TRBJ1-4; D: -; size: -; CDR3: CASSLAGWTNEKLFF; DNA: TGTGCCAGCAGCTTAGCAGGGTGGACTAATGAAAAACTGTTTTTT
V: TRBV5-1; J: TRBJ2-4; D: -; size: few; CDR3: CASSLNAGQENIQYF; DNA: TGCGCCAGCAGCTTGAACGCGGGACAAGAAAACATTCAGTACTTC
V: TRBV29-1; J: TRBJ1-5; D: -; size: many; CDR3: CSVGGGSQPQHF; DNA: TGCAGCGTTGGTGGCGGGAGTCAGCCCCAGCATTTT
V: TRBV5-1; J: TRBJ2-5; D: -; size: -; CDR3: CASKLEWAGMETQYF; DNA: TGCGCCAGCAAGCTCGAGTGGGCAGGGATGGAGACCCAGTACTTC
V: TRBV4-1; J: TRBJ2-2; D: TRBD1; size: -; CDR3: CASSSTGTGGTGELFF; DNA: TGCGCCAGCAGCTCTACCGGGACAGGGGGAACCGGGGAGCTGTTTTTT
V: TRBV12-3/TRBV12-4; J: TRBJ2-4; D: -; size: -; CDR3: CASSFKEYAKNIQYF; DNA: TGTGCCAGCAGTTTTAAGGAATATGCCAAAAACATTCAGTACTTC
V: TRBV20-1; J: TRBJ2-5; D: -; size: few; CDR3: CSAILWTGETQYF; DNA: TGCAGTGCTATACTTTGGACTGGAGAGACCCAGTACTTC
V: TRBV20-1; J: TRBJ2-7; D: TRBD2; size: -; CDR3: CRGRDSGLGLAGSLPGSQYF; DNA: TGCAGGGGTAGAGATTCGGGGCTGGGACTAGCGGGATCCCTACCCGGTTCGCAGTACTTC
V: TRBV12-3/TRBV12-4; J: TRBJ2-7; D: -; size: few; CDR3: CASSLSGPTVYEQYF; DNA: TGTGCCAGCAGTTTATCGGGCCCCACCGTCTACGAGCAGTACTTC
V: TRBV15; J: TRBJ2-6; D: -; size: -; CDR3: CATSRDKGGANVLTF; DNA: TGTGCCACCAGCAGAGATAAAGGGGGGGCCAACGTCCTGACTTTC
V: TRBV29-1; J: TRBJ2-2; D: -; size: -; CDR3: CSVVKDNQNTGELFF; DNA: TGCAGCGTTGTGAAAGACAACCAGAACACCGGGGAGCTGTTTTTT